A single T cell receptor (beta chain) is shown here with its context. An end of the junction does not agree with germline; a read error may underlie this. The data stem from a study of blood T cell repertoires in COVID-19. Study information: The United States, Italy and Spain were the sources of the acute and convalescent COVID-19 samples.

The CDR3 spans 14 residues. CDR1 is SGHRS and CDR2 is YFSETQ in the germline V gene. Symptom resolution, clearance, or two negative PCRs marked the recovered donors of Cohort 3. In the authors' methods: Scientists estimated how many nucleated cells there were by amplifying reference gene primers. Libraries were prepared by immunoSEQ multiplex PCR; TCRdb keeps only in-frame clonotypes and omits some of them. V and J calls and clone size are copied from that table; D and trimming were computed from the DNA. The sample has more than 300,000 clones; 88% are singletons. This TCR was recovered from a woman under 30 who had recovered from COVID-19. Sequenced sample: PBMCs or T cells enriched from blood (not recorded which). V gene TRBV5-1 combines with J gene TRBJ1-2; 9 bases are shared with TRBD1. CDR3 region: CASSLDRGSSGYTF. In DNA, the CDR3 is TGCGCCAGCAGTTTGGACAGGGGATCTAGTGGCTACACCTTC.